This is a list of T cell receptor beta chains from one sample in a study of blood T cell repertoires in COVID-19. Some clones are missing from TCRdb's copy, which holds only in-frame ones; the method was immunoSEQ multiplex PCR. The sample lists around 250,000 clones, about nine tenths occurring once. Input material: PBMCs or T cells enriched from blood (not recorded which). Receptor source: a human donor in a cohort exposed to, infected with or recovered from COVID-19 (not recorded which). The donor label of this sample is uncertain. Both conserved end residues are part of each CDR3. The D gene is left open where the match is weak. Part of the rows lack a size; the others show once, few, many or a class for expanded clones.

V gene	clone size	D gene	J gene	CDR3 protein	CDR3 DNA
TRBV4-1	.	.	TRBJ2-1	CASSQNWRSYNEQFF	TGCGCCAGCAGCCAGAACTGGAGATCCTACAATGAGCAGTTCTTC
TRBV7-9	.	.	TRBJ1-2	CASSLARDGYTF	TGTGCCAGCAGCTTAGCGAGAGATGGCTACACCTTC
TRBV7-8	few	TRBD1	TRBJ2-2	CASSLRGRGTGELFF	TGTGCCAGCAGCTTGAGGGGGCGCGGGACCGGGGAGCTGTTTTTT
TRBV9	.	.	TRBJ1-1	CASSAGENPEAFF	TGTGCCAGCAGCGCAGGGGAAAATCCTGAAGCTTTCTTT
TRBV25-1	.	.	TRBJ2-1	CASSDTGSPYNEQFF	TGTGCCAGCAGTGATACGGGATCGCCTTACAATGAGCAGTTCTTC
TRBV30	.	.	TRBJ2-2	CAWKRAGELFF	TGTGCCTGGAAGAGGGCCGGGGAGCTGTTTTTT
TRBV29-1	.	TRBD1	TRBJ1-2	CSVGQGEYGYTF	TGCAGCGTCGGACAGGGTGAATATGGCTACACCTTC
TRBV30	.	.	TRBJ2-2	CACAVRVAGELFF	TGTGCCTGCGCTGTCCGGGTGGCCGGGGAGCTGTTTTTT
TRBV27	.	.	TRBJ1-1	CASRIQGHTEAFF	TGTGCCAGCAGAATACAGGGTCACACTGAAGCTTTCTTT
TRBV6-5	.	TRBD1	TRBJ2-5	CASSSDRGPIQETQYF	TGTGCCAGCAGTTCGGACAGGGGGCCTATTCAAGAGACCCAGTACTTC
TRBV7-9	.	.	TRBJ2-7	CASSLAPRYEQYF	TGTGCCAGCAGCTTAGCGCCCAGGTACGAGCAGTACTTC
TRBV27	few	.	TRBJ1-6	CASRTSSGGRSNSPLHF	TGTGCCAGCAGGACTTCGTCGGGGGGGCGAAGTAATTCACCCCTCCACTTT
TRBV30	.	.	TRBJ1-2	CAWSRGGDYGYTF	TGTGCCTGGTCCCGCGGCGGGGACTATGGCTACACCTTC
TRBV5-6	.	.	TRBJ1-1	CASRQVKGTEAFF	TGTGCCAGCCGACAGGTAAAGGGCACTGAAGCTTTCTTT
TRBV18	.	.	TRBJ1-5	CASSETQGLGSNQPQHF	TGTGCCAGCTCGGAGACTCAGGGTTTGGGTAGCAATCAGCCCCAGCATTTT
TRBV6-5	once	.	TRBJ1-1	CASSYSAGAGTEAFF	TGTGCCAGCAGTTACTCGGCAGGGGCCGGCACTGAAGCTTTCTTT
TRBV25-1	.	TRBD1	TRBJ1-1	CASSRTGGNTEAFF	TGTGCCAGCAGCCGGACAGGAGGGAACACTGAAGCTTTCTTT
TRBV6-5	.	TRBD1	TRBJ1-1	CASSYSGTGATEAFF	TGTGCCAGCAGTTACTCGGGGACAGGGGCCACTGAAGCTTTCTTT
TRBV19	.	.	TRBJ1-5	CASLGGSQPQHF	TGTGCCAGTCTTGGCGGAAGTCAGCCCCAGCATTTT
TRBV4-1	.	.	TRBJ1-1	CASSQDERSGSNTEAFF	TGCGCCAGCAGCCAAGATGAGCGGTCAGGATCGAACACTGAAGCTTTCTTT
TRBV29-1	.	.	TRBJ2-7	CSVVSQGTLDF	TGCAGCGTTGTCTCTCAGGGAACTTTGGACTTC
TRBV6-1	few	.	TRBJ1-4	CASSVGRVQGNEKLFF	TGTGCCAGCAGTGTGGGGCGCGTACAGGGAAATGAAAAACTGTTTTTT
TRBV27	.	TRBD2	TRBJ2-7	CASSVAGGAYEQYF	TGTGCCAGCAGTGTCGCGGGGGGCGCCTACGAGCAGTACTTC
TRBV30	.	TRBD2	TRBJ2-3	CAWRSGTGLAGGPRPMTDTQYF	TGTGCCTGGAGGTCCGGAACGGGACTAGCGGGGGGGCCTCGTCCTATGACAGATACGCAGTATTTT
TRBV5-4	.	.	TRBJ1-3	CASSARGSGNTIYF	TGTGCCAGCAGCGCCCGGGGCTCTGGAAACACCATATATTTT
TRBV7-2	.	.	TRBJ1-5	CASSLSQGSNQPQHF	TGTGCCAGCAGCTTATCACAGGGCAGCAATCAGCCCCAGCATTTT
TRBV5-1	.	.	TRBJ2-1	CASSWGLLNEQFF	TGCGCCAGCAGCTGGGGACTGTTGAATGAGCAGTTCTTC
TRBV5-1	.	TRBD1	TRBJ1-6	CASSASTGSSYNSPLHF	TGCGCCAGCAGCGCGTCGACAGGGAGCTCCTATAATTCACCCCTCCACTTT
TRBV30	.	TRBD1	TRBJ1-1	CAWTRDRAEAFF	TGTGCCTGGACCCGGGACAGGGCTGAAGCTTTCTTT
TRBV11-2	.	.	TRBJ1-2	CASSSPGRAGGYTF	TGTGCCAGCAGCTCCCCAGGGAGGGCCGGTGGCTACACCTTC
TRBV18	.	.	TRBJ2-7	CASSLGEEQYF	TGTGCCAGCTCACTAGGGGAAGAGCAGTACTTC
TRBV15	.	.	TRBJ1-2	CATSRDRQGSAYGYTF	TGTGCCACCAGCAGAGATCGGCAGGGCAGTGCCTATGGCTACACCTTC